Detailed here is one T cell receptor (beta chain). Its target is unknown. Collection of blood occurred at baseline, at cycle 4 day 1, and at cycle 7 day 1. CDR3 length: 14 amino acids. Germline loops: CDR1 SGDLS, CDR2 YYNGEE. With 4 bases removed from V and 2 bases from J, the gap between germline ends came to 12 bases. Measured with immunoSEQ multiplex PCR; TCRdb has only the in-frame clones, and not every one. The sample contains nearly 80,000 clones, 94% of which appear only once. This sample was taken from a study of OX40 agonist ivuxolimab in advanced cancers. Turning to the study itself: Patients with prior anti-PD-1, anti-PD-L1 or anti-CTLA-4 therapy were eligible; about 41% had some. Study-wide findings and caveats: At 0.1 to 3.0 mg/kg, CD4+ and CD8+ blood T cells expanded clonally by week 6.

This receptor was obtained from an adult with an advanced solid tumor such as melanoma, head and neck, liver or kidney cancer. This sample comprised CD4+ or CD8+ T cells sorted from blood, obtained in a trial of the OX40 agonist ivuxolimab. The rearrangement links TRBV9 to TRBJ2-5, with D hard to call. In DNA, the CDR3 is TGTGCCAGCAGCCTTTACGAAGAACAAGAGACCCAGTACTTC. This translates into CASSLYEEQETQYF.